The 32 T cell receptor beta chains below were found in one sample sequenced in a study of T-cell memory formation after mild COVID-19. Each CDR3 protein gets one entry after TCRdb re-called the 5' RACE reads with MiXCR. The table has 100,000 to 120,000 distinct CDR3 sequences, about 24% seen once. The specimen sequenced was PBMCs or a T cell subset sorted from them (not recorded which). These receptors were obtained from a man between 18 and 35 years old who had mild COVID-19 (a few samples of this study predate the infection). Cell type and time point are not known.

The rearrangement uses TRBV4-1 and TRBJ2-3; 9 nucleotides line up with TRBD1. Germline lookup yields CDR1 MGHRA and CDR2 YSYEKL. V lost 4 bases, J lost 8 bases, and 7 bases stayed unmatched. This CDR3 is 14 amino acids long. The CDR3, as DNA: TGCGCCAGCAGCCCGACAGGGGGGTCGGGTACGCAGTATTTT. It is translated as CASSPTGGSGTQYF.

This clonotype came up a few times. This chain joins TRBV20-1 and TRBJ2-1; 14 bases align to TRBD2. The CDR3 is 20 amino acids. The V segment lost 6 bases and the J segment 3 bases; nucleotides outside the gene matches: 19. Germline CDR1 reads DFQATT; CDR2 reads SNEGSKA (reference sequence). The CDR3 DNA is TGCAGTGCCCCAATCCCCGGGACTAGCGGGGGAAGCGTGGGCTACAATGAGCAGTTCTTC. This translates into CSAPIPGTSGGSVGYNEQFF.

This sequence joins TRBV7-3 and TRBJ1-1; perhaps TRBD1 as D (5 bases). The CDR3 runs to 13 residues. V dropped 2 bases and J dropped 6 bases, with 10 bases sitting between them. Looked up from germline, CDR1 is SGHTA and CDR2 is FQGTGA. CDR3 DNA: TGTGCCAGCAGCTTACGACTGGGGCCTGAAGCTTTCTTT. It is translated as CASSLRLGPEAFF.

This clonotype was observed a few times. The chain links TRBV12-3 or TRBV12-4 to TRBJ2-4; 9 positions agree with TRBD1. The CDR3 length is 17 residues. The V segment lost 6 bases and the J segment 1 base; nucleotides outside the gene matches: 10. The CDR3 region has the DNA TGTGCCAGCAGCCTATCAGACAGGGGGAAGGCCAAAAACATTCAGTACTTC. Its translation: CASSLSDRGKAKNIQYF.

The genes are TRBV6-5 and TRBJ2-7; D may be TRBD1 (5 bases). The V gene's germline CDR1 is MNHEY and CDR2 SVGAGI. This CDR3 is built from 13 residues. The ends were cut back, 2 bases at V and 6 bases at J, with 11 bases in the middle. The CDR3: CASSYGASREQYF. As DNA, the CDR3 is TGTGCCAGCAGTTACGGGGCGAGTCGCGAGCAGTACTTC.

This clonotype was detected a few times. The V and J genes are TRBV28 and TRBJ1-3, with D possibly matching TRBD1 (6 bases). This CDR3 is 17 amino acids long. Trimming took 3 bases from V and 2 from J, leaving 17 bases between them. Per germline, CDR1 MDHEN and CDR2 SYDVKM. The CDR3 DNA follows: TGTGCCAGCAGTTTTGTCCCGGGACATTCCGCTGGAAACACCATATATTTT. This gives the protein CASSFVPGHSAGNTIYF.

The chain links TRBV5-4 to TRBJ1-2, with 7 bases identical to TRBD1. The CDR3 covers 13 residues. V gave up 5 bases and J gave up 6 bases; unmatched junction bases: 7. Germline-derived CDR1 and CDR2 are SGHNT and YYREEE (reference sequence). The CDR3 region is CASRSQGSNGYTF. In nucleotides, the CDR3 is TGTGCCAGCAGATCACAGGGGAGTAATGGCTACACCTTC.

The rearrangement uses TRBV6-2 or TRBV6-3 and TRBJ2-1; perhaps D is TRBD1 or TRBD2 (6 bases each). Per the germline V gene, CDR1 is MNHEY and CDR2 is SVGEGT. V was trimmed by 3 bases and J by 15 bases, leaving 18 bases between them. This CDR3 spans 13 amino acids. In nucleotides, the CDR3 is TGTGCCAGCAGTTATGCTGGGACCGGAGGGGGGTTCTTC. Its protein is CASSYAGTGGGFF.

This clonotype appeared a few times. The chain recombines TRBV5-1 with TRBJ2-1; a possible D gene is TRBD2 (6 bases). Trimming cost V 6 bases and J 4 bases, with 20 bases left between them. Germline V gene sequence: CDR1 SGHRS, CDR2 YFSETQ. The CDR3 has 16 amino acids. This CDR3 is CASIPPGGARYNEQFF. The CDR3 bases are TGCGCCAGCATCCCCCCCGGCGGGGCCCGATACAATGAGCAGTTCTTC.

This clonotype was seen a handful of times. V is TRBV6-5 and J is TRBJ1-1; possible D gene TRBD1, 6 bases. Germline V gives CDR1 MNHEY, CDR2 SVGAGI. V was clipped by 2 bases and J by 0 bases, with 10 bases between them. This CDR3 has 15 amino acids. For the CDR3, the DNA is TGTGCCAGCAGTTACGCCCGGACAGTGAACACTGAAGCTTTCTTT. It encodes CASSYARTVNTEAFF.

The chain recombines TRBV3-1 with TRBJ1-2; TRBD1 aligns across 7 bases. After removal of 3 bases from V and 8 bases from J, the junction contained 6 bases not matched to a gene. Germline loops: CDR1 LGHDT, CDR2 YNNKEL (reference sequence). The CDR3 loop spans 13 amino acids. The CDR3: CASSHRQGGGYTF. The CDR3 DNA reads TGTGCCAGCAGCCACCGACAGGGAGGGGGCTACACCTTC.

This clonotype was observed a handful of times. This chain connects TRBV7-9 to TRBJ2-3; a possible D gene is TRBD2 (5 bases). Trimming removed 1 base at V and 4 bases at J, with 12 bases between. This CDR3 contains 15 residues. Germline assignment: CDR1 SEHNR and CDR2 FQNEAQ (reference sequence). CDR3 in DNA: TGTGCCAGCAGCTTAGGAGGGTTTGGCCCAGATACGCAGTATTTT. Protein product: CASSLGGFGPDTQYF.

The chain uses TRBV9 and TRBJ2-5, with a tentative D call TRBD2 (6 bases). CDR1 is SGDLS, CDR2 YYNGEE, per germline. The CDR3 sequence is 16 residues long. Trimming pared 0 bases from V and 5 bases from J, leaving 17 bases between. The CDR3 reads CASSVAGTANGETQYF. The CDR3 DNA reads TGTGCCAGCAGCGTAGCTGGGACTGCAAATGGGGAGACCCAGTACTTC.

The rearrangement joins TRBV7-2 to TRBJ1-6; D remains ambiguous. CDR1 is SGHTA, CDR2 FQGNSA, per germline. Trimming pared 5 bases from V and 0 bases from J, leaving 11 bases between. The CDR3 length is 16 residues. CDR3 region: CASSPSLGSYNSPLHF. The DNA of the CDR3 is TGTGCCAGCAGCCCATCGCTGGGCTCCTATAATTCACCCCTCCACTTT.

This clonotype occurred many times. V and J are TRBV5-1 and TRBJ2-7; D might be TRBD1 (5 bases). Germline V CDR1 and CDR2: SGHRS, YFSETQ. Trimming took 0 bases from V and 5 from J, leaving 15 bases between them. This CDR3 comprises 15 residues. CDR3 coding DNA: TGCGCCAGCAGCTTGGAAGGGCAGGGCAGCGACGAGCAGTACGTC. This codes for CASSLEGQGSDEQYV.

The chain links TRBV29-1 to TRBJ1-2, with D possibly TRBD1 on 6 matching bases. CDR1 is SQVTM and CDR2 is ANQGSEA in the germline V gene. V was cut by 7 bases and J by 0 bases, with 12 bases left in between. The CDR3 sequence is 13 residues long. The CDR3 here is CSALDSANYGYTF. In DNA, the CDR3 is TGCAGCGCCTTGGACAGTGCTAACTATGGCTACACCTTC.

The rearrangement links TRBV20-1 to TRBJ2-7; D not resolved. The CDR3 sequence is 16 residues long. V was trimmed by 0 bases and J by 3 bases, leaving 18 bases between them. Germline V gene lookup returns CDR1 DFQATT and CDR2 SNEGSKA (reference sequence). The DNA for the CDR3 is TGCAGTGCTAGAGATAACGCAGAACCTTATATCTACGAGCAGTACTTC. Translating it yields CSARDNAEPYIYEQYF.

The rearrangement uses TRBV20-1 and TRBJ1-5; weak D call: TRBD1 (5 bases). Germline CDR1 is DFQATT and CDR2 is SNEGSKA (reference sequence). The CDR3 runs 14 residues. Trimming cost V 0 bases and J 5 bases, with 11 bases left between them. The CDR3 bases are TGCAGTGCTAGAGATCCGGACACCTATCAGCCCCAGCATTTT. Encoded protein: CSARDPDTYQPQHF.

This clonotype was recorded a few times. The V gene is TRBV4-1, the J gene TRBJ1-5; D possibly corresponds to TRBD1 (5 bases). CDR1 is MGHRA and CDR2 is YSYEKL in the germline V gene. The CDR3 extends over 15 amino acids. Trimming took 1 base from V and 7 from J, leaving 14 bases between them. The chain's CDR3 is CASSQVQGSGQPQHF. The DNA for the CDR3 is TGCGCCAGCAGCCAAGTCCAGGGTTCGGGACAGCCCCAGCATTTT.

Only a few counts were recorded for this clonotype. The J gene is TRBJ2-7, the V gene TRBV7-2, with D perhaps TRBD2 (6 bases). The germline gives CDR1 SGHTA, CDR2 FQGNSA. The CDR3 totals 14 residues. With 1 base removed from V and 7 bases from J, the gap between germline ends came to 14 bases. For the CDR3, the DNA is TGTGCCAGCAGCTTAGTTGCGGGGAGAGGGGAGCAGTACTTC. This gives the protein CASSLVAGRGEQYF. The whole variable domain, filled in from reference TRBV7-2 and TRBJ2-7, reads GAGVSQSPSNKVTEKGKDVELRCDPISGHTALYWYRQSLGQGLEFLIYFQGNSAPDKSGLPSDRFSAERTGGSVSTLTIQRTQQEDSAVYLCASSLVAGRGEQYFGPGTRLTVT.

This clonotype has more than one count but fewer than ten. This chain links TRBV5-1 with TRBJ2-3, with 9 bases lining up with TRBD2. This CDR3 contains 15 residues. Germline CDR1 and CDR2: SGHRS and YFSETQ. The junction had 6 bases not matched to a gene; V was cut back by 2 bases and J by 5 bases. CDR3 DNA sequence: TGCGCCAGCAGCTTTGGCGGGGGGGCAAGAGATACGCAGTATTTT. It encodes CASSFGGGARDTQYF.

This clonotype was observed a few times. This rearrangement joins TRBV20-1 to TRBJ2-7, with a tentative D call TRBD1 (6 bases). The CDR3 has 12 amino acids. Deletions cut 3 bases from V and 2 bases from J, with 8 bases between. CDR1 DFQATT and CDR2 SNEGSKA come from the germline V gene (reference sequence). The CDR3 protein is CSARDSAYEQYF. The CDR3 DNA sequence: TGCAGTGCTAGGGACAGTGCCTACGAGCAGTACTTC.

This clonotype has more than one count but fewer than ten. V and J are TRBV11-1 and TRBJ1-2; D not certain. V gave up 5 bases and J gave up 4 bases, with 14 bases separating them. The CDR3 contains 14 residues. Germline V lookup: CDR1 SGHAT, CDR2 FQDESV (reference sequence). The CDR3 DNA sequence: TGTGCCAGCAGCGACAACCCATCTAGCTATGGCTACACCTTC. Encoded protein: CASSDNPSSYGYTF.

The J gene is TRBJ2-1, the V gene TRBV12-3 or TRBV12-4, with D tentatively TRBD1 (6 bases). CDR3 length: 12 amino acids. V was cut by 5 bases and J by 10 bases, with 12 bases left in between. The CDR3 bases are TGTGCCAGCAGTCCAGGGGCCGCGGAGCAGTTCTTC. Translation gives CASSPGAAEQFF.

In regard to this clonotype: One end of the junction varies from germline; a read error may be responsible. The chain recombines TRBV7-7 with TRBJ2-1; D is perhaps TRBD1 (6 bases). Germline V lookup: CDR1 SSHAT, CDR2 FNYEAQ (reference sequence). The CDR3 runs to 15 residues. CDR3: CASSLSGTSYNEQFF. The CDR3 bases are TGTGCTAGCAGCTTAAGTGGGACAAGTTACAATGAGCAGTTCTTC.

A few counts support this clonotype. The DNA for the CDR3 is TGTGCCAGCAGTTACTCTGACCGCCGCTCCTACGAGCAGTACTTC. Protein product: CASSYSDRRSYEQYF. This chain links TRBV6-2 or TRBV6-3 with TRBJ2-7, with D hard to call. Germline CDR1 MNHEY, CDR2 SVGEGT. V was shortened by 0 bases and J by 0 bases, with 9 bases between the two germline ends. CDR3 size: 15 residues.

This clonotype was seen a few times. The chain combines TRBV2 with TRBJ1-1; the match to TRBD1 covers 11 bases. The CDR3 covers 15 residues. With 3 bases clipped from V and 4 bases from J, the junction kept 4 bases outside the gene matches. Germline CDR1 SNHLY, CDR2 FYNNEI. CDR3 coding DNA: TGTGCCAGCAGTGATGGGACAGGGGGGTTCACTGAAGCTTTCTTT. Protein product: CASSDGTGGFTEAFF.

The chain recombines TRBV7-2 with TRBJ2-7, with D tentatively TRBD1 (5 bases). This CDR3 is 15 amino acids long. The V end lost 2 bases, the J end lost 0 bases, and 11 bases lay between the germline ends. Germline V lookup: CDR1 SGHTA, CDR2 FQGNSA. CDR3 residues: CASSLSDGASYEQYV. CDR3 nucleotides: TGTGCCAGCAGCTTATCGGATGGGGCCTCCTACGAGCAGTACGTC.

The chain recombines TRBV20-1 with TRBJ1-2; D unclear. Trimming pared 8 bases from V and 4 bases from J, leaving 17 bases between. The CDR3 runs 13 residues. Per germline, CDR1 DFQATT and CDR2 SNEGSKA (reference sequence). CDR3 coding DNA: TGCAGTAACCCCGCCCGAGCCCGCTATGGCTACACCTTC. Its protein product is CSNPARARYGYTF.

This clonotype was counted between two and nine times. This chain links TRBV7-8 with TRBJ2-3, with TRBD2 as a possible D gene (6 bases). Deletions cut 5 bases from V and 1 base from J, with 13 bases between. This CDR3 comprises 15 residues. Per the germline V gene, CDR1 is SGHVS and CDR2 is FQNEAQ. In DNA, the CDR3 is TGTGCCAGCAGCCGCGGGTCTAGCGGCACAGATACGCAGTATTTT. Protein sequence: CASSRGSSGTDTQYF.

This clonotype is a singleton in its sample. The chain links TRBV27 to TRBJ2-7; D may be TRBD1 (6 bases). The CDR3 loop spans 15 amino acids. CDR1 MNHEY and CDR2 SMNVEV come from the germline V gene (reference sequence). V lost 5 bases and J 1 base, leaving 15 bases between the germline ends. CDR3 amino acids: CASSPALGGSYEQYF. The CDR3 bases are TGTGCCAGCAGTCCCGCGTTAGGGGGATCCTACGAGCAGTACTTC.

This clonotype was seen more than once but under ten times. The rearrangement uses TRBV6-1 and TRBJ2-7, with TRBD1 matching 8 bases. This CDR3 contains 14 residues. Germline values: CDR1 MNHNS, CDR2 SASEGT. The junction had 5 bases not matched to a gene; V was cut back by 4 bases and J by 3 bases. The CDR3 protein is CASSARDRLYEQYF. The CDR3 nucleotides read TGTGCCAGCAGTGCCAGGGACAGGCTCTACGAGCAGTACTTC.